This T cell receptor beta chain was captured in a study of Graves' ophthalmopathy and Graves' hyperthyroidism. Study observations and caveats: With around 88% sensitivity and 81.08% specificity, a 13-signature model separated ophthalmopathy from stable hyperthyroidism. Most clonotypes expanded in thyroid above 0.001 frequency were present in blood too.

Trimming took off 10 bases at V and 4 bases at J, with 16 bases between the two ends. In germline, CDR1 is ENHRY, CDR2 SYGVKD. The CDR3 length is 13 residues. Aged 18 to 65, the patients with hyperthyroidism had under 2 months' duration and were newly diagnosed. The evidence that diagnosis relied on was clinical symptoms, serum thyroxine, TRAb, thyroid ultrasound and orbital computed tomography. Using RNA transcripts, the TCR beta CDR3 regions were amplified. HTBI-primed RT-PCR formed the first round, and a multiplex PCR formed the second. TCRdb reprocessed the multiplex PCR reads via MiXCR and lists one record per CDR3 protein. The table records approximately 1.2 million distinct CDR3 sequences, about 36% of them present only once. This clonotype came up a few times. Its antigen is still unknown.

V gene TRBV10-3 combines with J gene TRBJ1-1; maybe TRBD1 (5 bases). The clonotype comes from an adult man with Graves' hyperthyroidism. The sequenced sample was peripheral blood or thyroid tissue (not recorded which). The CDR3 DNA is TGTGCCACCAGGGTCGGGGAAAGCACTGAAGCTTTCTTT. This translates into CATRVGESTEAFF.